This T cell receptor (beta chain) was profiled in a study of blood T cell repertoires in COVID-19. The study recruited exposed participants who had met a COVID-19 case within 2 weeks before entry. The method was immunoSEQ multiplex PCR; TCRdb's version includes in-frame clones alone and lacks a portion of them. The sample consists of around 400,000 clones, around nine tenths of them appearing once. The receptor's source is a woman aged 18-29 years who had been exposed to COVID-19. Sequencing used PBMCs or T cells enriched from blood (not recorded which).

For the CDR3, the DNA is TGTGCCAGCACCAACCAGGGACAGGGTGGTAATTCACCCCTCCACTTT. Its protein product is CASTNQGQGGNSPLHF. The rearrangement uses TRBV28 and TRBJ1-6, with 9 bases matching TRBD1. The V gene's germline CDR1 is MDHEN and CDR2 SYDVKM. With V trimmed by 7 bases and J by 6 bases, 10 bases remained unmatched. This CDR3 has 16 amino acids.